The 31 T cell receptor beta chains given below trace back to one sample, sequenced in a study of blood T cell repertoires in COVID-19. Sequencing used immunoSEQ multiplex PCR; TCRdb keeps in-frame clones, though not all of them. The sample holds around 140,000 clones; around 86% are singletons and the top ten take 2% to 2.5%. The sample consisted of peripheral blood. These receptor sequences come from a man in his fifties or sixties with active COVID-19.

The chain links TRBV21-1 to TRBJ2-2; the D call TRBD2 from the table was never checked on the DNA. TRBV21-1 is an annotated pseudogene. CDR3 length: 17 amino acids. CDR3 sequence: CASSKVRRGKNTGELFF. The CDR3, as DNA: TGTGCCAGCAGCAAAGTTAGACGGGGAAAGAACACCGGGGAGCTGTTTTTT.

The genes are TRBV7-9 and TRBJ2-5; tentative D call: TRBD2 (5 bases). The V end lost 4 bases, the J end lost 7 bases, and 10 bases lay between the germline ends. Germline CDR1 is SEHNR and CDR2 is FQNEAQ (reference sequence). The CDR3 runs 12 residues. CDR3 in amino acids: CASSSGDRTQYF. The CDR3 DNA follows: TGTGCCAGCAGCTCCGGGGATCGGACCCAGTACTTC.

This clone was recorded only once. V usage is TRBV9 and J usage is TRBJ2-3; a possible D gene is TRBD2 (5 bases). Per the germline V gene, CDR1 is SGDLS and CDR2 is YYNGEE. V lost 4 bases, J lost 6 bases, and 12 bases lay in between. The CDR3 loop spans 13 amino acids. The CDR3 sequence: CASSPSPPDTQYF. The CDR3 DNA follows: TGTGCCAGCAGCCCTAGCCCCCCGGATACGCAGTATTTT.

This chain's CDR3 is CASSVGQGNTGELFF. The CDR3 coding sequence is TGTGCCAGCAGCGTGGGACAGGGGAACACCGGGGAGCTGTTTTTT. The rearrangement links TRBV5-4 to TRBJ2-2, with 9 bases identical to TRBD1. The CDR3 is 15 amino acids. Losses at the gene ends were 4 bases for V and 1 base for J; bases not matched to a gene: 2. The V gene's germline CDR1 is SGHNT and CDR2 YYREEE (reference sequence).

This clone was seen a single time. The chain carries TRBV6-1 and TRBJ1-6; no firm D call. This CDR3 has 15 residues. Trimming left V 3 bases short and J 0 bases short, with 6 bases between. CDR1 is MNHNS and CDR2 is SASEGT in the germline V gene. The chain's CDR3 is CASSDMSSYNSPLHF. The DNA of the CDR3 is TGTGCCAGCAGTGACATGAGCTCCTATAATTCACCCCTCCACTTT.

The chain is built from TRBV7-2 and TRBJ2-5; the D gene is possibly TRBD2 (6 bases). Germline V gene sequence: CDR1 SGHTA, CDR2 FQGNSA. There are 13 residues in the CDR3. V lost 5 bases and J 1 base, leaving 8 bases between the germline ends. The CDR3 DNA sequence: TGTGCCAGCAGCCTTAGCGGCCAAGAGACCCAGTACTTC. This encodes CASSLSGQETQYF.

This clone turned up a few times. The CDR3 DNA reads as TGTGCCAGCACCAAGTCGCAGGGGGCTCACAATGAGCAGTTCTTC. It is translated as CASTKSQGAHNEQFF. The J gene is TRBJ2-1, the V gene TRBV7-9, with TRBD1 matching 8 bases. The ends lost 7 bases at V and 5 bases at J; junction bases unmatched: 10. The CDR3 length is 15 residues. Germline values: CDR1 SEHNR, CDR2 FQNEAQ (reference sequence). The complete variable domain, with remaining parts taken from reference TRBV7-9 and TRBJ2-1, reads DTGVSQNPRHKITKRGQNVTFRCDPISEHNRLYWYRQTLGQGPEFLTYFQNEAQLEKSRLLSDRFSAERPKGSFSTLEIQRTEQGDSAMYLCASTKSQGAHNEQFFGPGTRLTVL.

The CDR3 nucleotides read TGCAGTGCTAGAGGGGCCCAGACCCAGTACTTC. It translates to CSARGAQTQYF. The chain is built from TRBV20-1 and TRBJ2-5; D not resolved. Germline CDR1 reads DFQATT; CDR2 reads SNEGSKA (reference sequence). The CDR3 contains 11 residues. V was clipped by 1 base and J by 6 bases, with 6 bases between them.

The chain recombines TRBV3-1 (or the pseudogene TRBV3-2) with TRBJ1-2, with 10 nucleotides matching TRBD1. The CDR3 spans 15 residues. V dropped 5 bases and J dropped 3; count of bases not matched to a gene: 6. The germline gives CDR1 LGHDT, CDR2 YNNKEL (reference sequence). In DNA, the CDR3 is TGTGCCAGCAGCTTCGACAGGGGGCGAGACTATGGCTACACCTTC. It specifies CASSFDRGRDYGYTF.

In nucleotides, the CDR3 is TGTGCCAGCAGATATCCAGGGGGGACTGAAGCTTTCTTT. It yields the protein CASRYPGGTEAFF. V gene TRBV7-2 combines with J gene TRBJ1-1, with 7 positions matching TRBD1. V lost 6 bases, J lost 5 bases, and 6 bases stayed unmatched. The CDR3 totals 13 residues. CDR1 is SGHTA and CDR2 is FQGNSA in the germline V gene.

This chain joins TRBV6-5 and TRBJ2-7; 10 positions agree with TRBD1. This CDR3 is built from 13 residues. Germline-derived CDR1 and CDR2 are MNHEY and SVGAGI. J lost 4 bases, V lost 7 bases, and 4 bases had no gene match. In DNA form, the CDR3 reads TGTGCCAGCACCGGGACAGGGGCTTACGAGCAGTACTTC. Amino acid sequence: CASTGTGAYEQYF.

The chain joins TRBV5-1 to TRBJ2-7; tentatively, D is TRBD1 (7 bases). CDR3 length equals 15 residues. The V gene lost 4 bases and the J gene lost 0 bases, with 14 bases spanning the gap. Germline assignment: CDR1 SGHRS and CDR2 YFSETQ. In nucleotides, the CDR3 is TGCGCCAGCAGCCGGGGGACAGAGAGCTCCTACGAGCAGTACTTC. Its translation is CASSRGTESSYEQYF.

This chain connects TRBV2 to TRBJ1-5; D remains ambiguous. V gave up 4 bases and J gave up 1 base, with 5 bases separating them. This CDR3 spans 13 amino acids. Germline CDR1 reads SNHLY; CDR2 reads FYNNEI. The CDR3 is CASSARSNQPQHF. As DNA, the CDR3 is TGTGCCAGCAGTGCGCGCAGCAATCAGCCCCAGCATTTT.

The chain links TRBV24-1 to TRBJ2-3, with a possible D match to TRBD1 (6 bases). Germline-derived CDR1 and CDR2 are KGHDR and SFDVKD. Trimming removed 3 bases at V and 3 bases at J, with 12 bases between. The CDR3 loop spans 15 amino acids. The DNA for the CDR3 is TGTGCCACCAGTGATCCGGGACATCCGACAGATACGCAGTATTTT. Translated: CATSDPGHPTDTQYF.

CDR3 sequence (DNA): TGTGCCAGCAGCTTAAGACCGGAGTCTAACACAGATACGCAGTATTTT. Translated, it gives CASSLRPESNTDTQYF. The gene calls are TRBV5-5 and TRBJ2-3; D unresolved. This CDR3 comprises 16 residues. Deletions cut 2 bases from V and 2 bases from J, with 15 bases between. Germline V gives CDR1 SGHKS, CDR2 YYEKEE (reference sequence).

A remark on this clone: At the DNA level, this CDR3 is encoded by other sequences in the same sample as well. The chain joins TRBV3-1 (or the pseudogene TRBV3-2) to TRBJ1-5, with TRBD1 as a possible D gene (6 bases). The CDR3 is 13 amino acids. Germline V CDR1 and CDR2: LGHDT, YNNKEL (reference sequence). The V end was cut by 3 bases, the J end by 5 bases, with 8 bases between. As DNA, the CDR3 is TGTGCCAGCAGCCAGGACAGAGATCAGCCCCAGCATTTT. It yields the protein CASSQDRDQPQHF.

The gene calls are TRBV18 and TRBJ2-1; 15 nucleotides line up with TRBD2. Trimming took 4 bases from V and 6 from J; bases not matched to a gene: 10. The CDR3 runs 18 residues. CDR1 and CDR2 from the germline V gene are KGHSH and LQKENI. CDR3 bases: TGTGCCAGCTCACGAGGACTAGCGGGGGGGCTGGCGGGCAATGAGCAGTTCTTC. The encoded protein is CASSRGLAGGLAGNEQFF.

The chain recombines TRBV5-4 with TRBJ2-5, with 9 positions matching TRBD2. CDR3 length: 16 residues. Germline lookup yields CDR1 SGHNT and CDR2 YYREEE (reference sequence). Germline trimming cut 0 bases from V and 5 bases from J; bases unmatched to any gene: 8. DNA for the CDR3: TGTGCCAGCAGCTTGGTTGTGCGGGGGGGGAGGGAGACCCAGTACTTC. The encoded protein is CASSLVVRGGRETQYF.

The chain couples TRBV6-5 to TRBJ1-5, with TRBD1 matching over 8 bases. Germline V gives CDR1 MNHEY, CDR2 SVGAGI. The CDR3 consists of 15 residues. Losses at the gene ends were 5 bases for V and 9 bases for J; bases not matched to a gene: 12. The CDR3 DNA reads as TGTGCCAGCAGTCACTTCACAGGGGGAAGGGGGCCCCAGCATTTT. Translated, it gives CASSHFTGGRGPQHF.

The chain uses TRBV7-9 and TRBJ2-5; 7 bases align to TRBD2. CDR1 and CDR2 (germline): SEHNR, FQNEAQ (reference sequence). Trimming took 1 base from V and 5 from J; bases not matched to a gene: 19. The CDR3 loop spans 19 amino acids. The CDR3 sequence is CASSLGISGAERIGETQYF. CDR3 nucleotides: TGTGCCAGCAGCTTAGGGATCAGCGGGGCGGAGAGGATAGGGGAGACCCAGTACTTC.

V and J are TRBV25-1 and TRBJ2-5, with TRBD1 matching over 10 bases. The V gene's germline CDR1 is MGHDK and CDR2 SYGVNS. There are 15 residues in the CDR3. Trimming removed 8 bases from V and 5 bases from J; junction bases left unmatched: 11. Written as DNA, the CDR3 is TGTGCCAGCCGTGTGGGTGGGACAGGGGTCGAGACCCAGTACTTC. Protein sequence: CASRVGGTGVETQYF.

This clone has a handful of counts. This sequence joins TRBV5-1 and TRBJ1-1; no clear D gene. V lost 4 bases and J 8 bases, leaving 15 bases between the germline ends. Germline-derived CDR1 and CDR2 are SGHRS and YFSETQ. This CDR3 is 13 amino acids long. CDR3: CASSTEPRREAFF. As DNA, the CDR3 is TGCGCCAGCAGCACCGAACCCAGGCGAGAAGCTTTCTTT.

This chain uses TRBV19 with TRBJ2-2; 7 bases are a match to TRBD1. V lost 9 bases to trimming and J lost 2 bases; unmatched junction nucleotides: 9. The CDR3 length is 15 residues. CDR1 LNHDA and CDR2 SQIVND come from the germline V gene (reference sequence). In nucleotides, the CDR3 is TGTGCCAGCAAAGTCCGACAGGGCAACACCGGGGAGCTGTTTTTT. Its protein product is CASKVRQGNTGELFF.

The genes are TRBV6-1 and TRBJ2-7, with D perhaps matching TRBD1 (5 bases). CDR3 size: 17 residues. V was trimmed by 0 bases and J by 2 bases, leaving 17 bases between them. Germline values: CDR1 MNHNS, CDR2 SASEGT. For the CDR3, the DNA is TGTGCCAGCAGTGAAGCGTCGACCGGACATGGGGCCTACGAGCAGTACTTC. Protein sequence: CASSEASTGHGAYEQYF.

The chain combines TRBV5-4 with TRBJ2-5; TRBD1 matches 8 bases. This CDR3 has 14 residues. V shed 0 bases, J shed 4 bases, and the junction held 2 bases outside the gene matches. Germline CDR1 reads SGHNT; CDR2 reads YYREEE (reference sequence). The CDR3 is CASSLDQGAETQYF. CDR3 coding DNA: TGTGCCAGCAGCTTGGACCAGGGGGCAGAGACCCAGTACTTC. The full variable domain, its missing parts supplied by reference TRBV5-4 and TRBJ2-5, is ETGVTQSPTHLIKTRGQQVTLRCSSQSGHNTVSWYQQALGQGPQFIFQYYREEENGRGNFPPRFSGLQFPNYSSELNVNALELDDSALYLCASSLDQGAETQYFGPGTRLLVL.

Details on this clone: A read error may explain this, as a much larger clone is one base away. The gene calls are TRBV19 and TRBJ1-2, with 11 nucleotides matching TRBD1. The CDR3 is 15 residues long. Germline loops: CDR1 LNHDA, CDR2 SQIVND (reference sequence). The CDR3 DNA follows: TGTGCCAATAGTAACCTGGGACAGGGGGTACATGGCTACACCTTC. This codes for CANSNLGQGVHGYTF. The full variable domain, completed using reference TRBV19 and TRBJ1-2, is DGGITQSPKYLFRKEGQNVTLSCEQNLNHDAMYWYRQDPGQGLRLIYYSQIVNDFQKGDIAEGYSVSREKKESFPLTVTSAQKNPTAFYLCANSNLGQGVHGYTFGSGTRLTVV.

The rearrangement joins TRBV9 to TRBJ2-1; 8 bases align to TRBD2. V was pared by 0 bases and J by 0 bases, with 8 bases of the junction left unmatched. The CDR3 spans 18 residues. Looked up from germline, CDR1 is SGDLS and CDR2 is YYNGEE. The chain's CDR3 is CASSVVVAGIGSYNEQFF. DNA for the CDR3: TGTGCCAGCAGCGTAGTGGTAGCGGGGATTGGCTCCTACAATGAGCAGTTCTTC.

V is TRBV12-3 or TRBV12-4 and J is TRBJ1-2; 12 bases fit TRBD1. With V trimmed by 8 bases and J by 7 bases, 5 bases remained unmatched. The CDR3 is 13 residues long. In DNA form, the CDR3 reads TGTGCCAGCGTGCGGGACAGGGGGCCTGGCTACACCTTC. As protein: CASVRDRGPGYTF.

The rearrangement links TRBV7-9 to TRBJ2-3; D is perhaps TRBD1 (5 bases). V lost 6 bases to trimming and J lost 2 bases, with 18 bases between them. CDR3 length equals 16 residues. CDR1 SEHNR and CDR2 FQNEAQ come from the germline V gene (reference sequence). CDR3 sequence (DNA): TGTGCCAGCAGTCAATACAGGAACGATGACACAGATACGCAGTATTTT. Protein sequence: CASSQYRNDDTDTQYF. The full variable domain, rest sourced from reference TRBV7-9 and TRBJ2-3, is DTGVSQNPRHKITKRGQNVTFRCDPISEHNRLYWYRQTLGQGPEFLTYFQNEAQLEKSRLLSDRFSAERPKGSFSTLEIQRTEQGDSAMYLCASSQYRNDDTDTQYFGPGTRLTVL.

This sequence joins TRBV5-6 and TRBJ2-4; D is possibly TRBD1 (7 bases). The CDR3 totals 16 residues. Germline values: CDR1 SGHDT, CDR2 YYEEEE. The ends were cut back, 2 bases at V and 2 bases at J, with 14 bases in the middle. The CDR3: CASSLAGGRTKNIQYF. In nucleotides, the CDR3 is TGTGCCAGCAGCTTAGCAGGGGGGAGAACCAAAAACATTCAGTACTTC.

This chain links TRBV6-5 with TRBJ2-4; D might be TRBD2 (6 bases). V gave up 6 bases and J gave up 4 bases, with 13 bases separating them. The germline gives CDR1 MNHEY, CDR2 SVGAGI. This CDR3 contains 14 residues. In DNA form, the CDR3 reads TGTGCCAGCAGAAATCGGGACTTTAAAAACATTCAGTACTTC. Amino acid sequence: CASRNRDFKNIQYF.